This TCR beta chain was captured by sequencing in a study of patients and donors after allogeneic stem cell transplantation. This clonotype was recorded a few times. TCRdb passed the RT-PCR reads through MiXCR, listing each CDR3 protein once. In the table there are some 880,000 distinct CDR3 sequences, approximately 18% of which are singletons. The source material was blood, either unsorted or a sorted T cell fraction (not recorded which). The sequence was obtained from a human donor who was either an allogeneic HSCT recipient or a stem cell or donor lymphocyte infusion donor (not recorded which). It is not recorded whose cells these are; they may come from a transplant donor.

The CDR3 DNA follows: TGTGCCAGCTCACACGGACAGGGGCGCCTGGGAGAGACCCAGTACTTC. Translated, it gives CASSHGQGRLGETQYF. This sequence joins TRBV18 and TRBJ2-5; 9 bases fit TRBD1. The CDR3 is 16 residues long. Trimming at V came to 4 bases and at J to 4 bases, leaving 10 bases not matched to a gene. The V gene's germline CDR1 is KGHSH and CDR2 LQKENI.